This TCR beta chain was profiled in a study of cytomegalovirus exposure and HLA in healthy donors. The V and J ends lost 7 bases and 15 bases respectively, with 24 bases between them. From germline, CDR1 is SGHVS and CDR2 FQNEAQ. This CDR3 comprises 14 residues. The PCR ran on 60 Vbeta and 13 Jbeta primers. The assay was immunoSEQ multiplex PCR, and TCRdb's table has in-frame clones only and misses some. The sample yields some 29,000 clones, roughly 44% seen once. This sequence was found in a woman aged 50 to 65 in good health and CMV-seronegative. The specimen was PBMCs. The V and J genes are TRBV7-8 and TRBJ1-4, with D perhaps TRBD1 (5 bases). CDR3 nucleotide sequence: TGTGCCAGCACCGATCCGGGACTCCTCGACGAAATGTTTTTT. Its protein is CASTDPGLLDEMFF. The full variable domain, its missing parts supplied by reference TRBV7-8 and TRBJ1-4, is GAGVSQSPRYKVAKRGQDVALRCDPISGHVSLFWYQQALGQGPEFLTYFQNEAQLDKSGLPSDRFFAERPEGSVSTLKIQRTQQEDSAVYLCASTDPGLLDEMFFGSGTQLSVL.